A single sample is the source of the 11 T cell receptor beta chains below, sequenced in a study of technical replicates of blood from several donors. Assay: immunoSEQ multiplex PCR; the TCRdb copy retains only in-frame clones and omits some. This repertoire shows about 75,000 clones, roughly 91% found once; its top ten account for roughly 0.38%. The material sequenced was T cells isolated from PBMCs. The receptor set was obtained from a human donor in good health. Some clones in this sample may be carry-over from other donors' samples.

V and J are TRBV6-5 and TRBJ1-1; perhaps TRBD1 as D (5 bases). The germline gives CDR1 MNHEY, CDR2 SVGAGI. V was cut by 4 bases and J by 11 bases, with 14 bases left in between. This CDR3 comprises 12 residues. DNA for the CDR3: TGTGCCAGCAGTTCAACTCCACAGGTGGCTTTCTTT. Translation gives CASSSTPQVAFF.

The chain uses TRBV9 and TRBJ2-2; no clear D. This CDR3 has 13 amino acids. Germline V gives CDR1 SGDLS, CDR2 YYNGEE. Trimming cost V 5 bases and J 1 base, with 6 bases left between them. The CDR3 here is CASRAGNTGELFF. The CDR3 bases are TGTGCCAGCAGAGCAGGGAACACCGGGGAGCTGTTTTTT.

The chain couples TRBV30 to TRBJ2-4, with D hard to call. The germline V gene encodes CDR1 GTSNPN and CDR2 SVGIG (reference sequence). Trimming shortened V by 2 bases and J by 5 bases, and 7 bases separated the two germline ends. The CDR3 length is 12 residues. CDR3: CAWSYSQNIQYF. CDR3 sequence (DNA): TGTGCCTGGAGTTACAGCCAAAACATTCAGTACTTC.

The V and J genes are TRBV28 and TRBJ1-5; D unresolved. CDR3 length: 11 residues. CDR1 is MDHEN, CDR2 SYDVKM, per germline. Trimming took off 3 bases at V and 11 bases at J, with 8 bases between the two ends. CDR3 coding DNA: TGTGCCAGCAGTTTGGGCATAACCCAGCATTTT. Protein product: CASSLGITQHF.

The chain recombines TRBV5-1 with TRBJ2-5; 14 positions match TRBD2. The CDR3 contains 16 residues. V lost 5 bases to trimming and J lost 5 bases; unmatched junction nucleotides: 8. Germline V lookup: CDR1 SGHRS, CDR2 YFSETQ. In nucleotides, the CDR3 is TGCGCCAGCAGGCTGGGGACTAGCGGGAGTTTGGAGACCCAGTACTTC. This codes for CASRLGTSGSLETQYF.

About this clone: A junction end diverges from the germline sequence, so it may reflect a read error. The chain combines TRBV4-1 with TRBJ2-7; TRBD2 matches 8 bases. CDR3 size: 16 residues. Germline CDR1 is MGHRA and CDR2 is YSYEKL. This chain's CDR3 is CASSQILAGNSYKQYF. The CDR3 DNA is TGCGCCAGCAGCCAGATCTTAGCGGGGAACTCCTACAAGCAGTACTTC.

CDR3 DNA sequence: TGTGCCAGCAGCTTAGGAACAAGGGGAAGAAATCAGCCCCAGCATTTT. Encoded protein: CASSLGTRGRNQPQHF. The genes are TRBV7-9 and TRBJ1-5, with D possibly being TRBD1 (5 bases). The CDR3 runs to 16 residues. V was trimmed by 1 base and J by 4 bases, leaving 14 bases between them. Germline assignment: CDR1 SEHNR and CDR2 FQNEAQ (reference sequence). The full variable domain, its missing parts supplied by reference TRBV7-9 and TRBJ1-5, is DTGVSQNPRHKITKRGQNVTFRCDPISEHNRLYWYRQTLGQGPEFLTYFQNEAQLEKSRLLSDRFSAERPKGSFSTLEIQRTEQGDSAMYLCASSLGTRGRNQPQHFGDGTRLSIL.

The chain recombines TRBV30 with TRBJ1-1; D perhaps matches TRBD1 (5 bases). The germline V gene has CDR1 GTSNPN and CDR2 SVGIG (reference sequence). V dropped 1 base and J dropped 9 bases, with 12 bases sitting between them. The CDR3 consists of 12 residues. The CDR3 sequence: CAWSGRGSQAFF. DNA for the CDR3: TGTGCCTGGAGTGGGAGGGGCTCCCAAGCTTTCTTT. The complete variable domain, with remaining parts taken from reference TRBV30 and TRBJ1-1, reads SQTIHQWPATLVQPVGSPLSLECTVEGTSNPNLYWYRQAAGRGLQLLFYSVGIGQISSEVPQNLSASRPQDRQFILSSKKLLLSDSGFYLCAWSGRGSQAFFGQGTRLTVV.

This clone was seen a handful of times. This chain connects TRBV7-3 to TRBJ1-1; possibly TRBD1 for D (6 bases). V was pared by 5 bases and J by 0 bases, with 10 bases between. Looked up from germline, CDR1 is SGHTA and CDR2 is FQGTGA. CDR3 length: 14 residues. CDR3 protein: CASSPGQMNTEAFF. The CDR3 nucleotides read TGTGCCAGCAGCCCCGGACAGATGAACACTGAAGCTTTCTTT.

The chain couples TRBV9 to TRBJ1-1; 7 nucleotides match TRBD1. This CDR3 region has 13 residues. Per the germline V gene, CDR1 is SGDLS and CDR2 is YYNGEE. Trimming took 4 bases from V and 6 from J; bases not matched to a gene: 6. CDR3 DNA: TGTGCCAGCAGCCGAATTCAGGGGGCTGAAGCTTTCTTT. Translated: CASSRIQGAEAFF.

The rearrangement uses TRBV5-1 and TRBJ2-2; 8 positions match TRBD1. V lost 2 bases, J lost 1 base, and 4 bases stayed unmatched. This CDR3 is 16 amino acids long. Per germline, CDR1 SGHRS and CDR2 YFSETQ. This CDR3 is CASSFLGTGNTGELFF. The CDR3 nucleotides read TGCGCCAGCAGCTTCCTCGGGACAGGGAACACCGGGGAGCTGTTTTTT.